Following are 23 T cell receptor beta chains from one sample sequenced in a study of PD-1 blockade in classical Hodgkin lymphoma. Brentuximab vedotin exposure varied among the patients, all of whom had relapsed after autologous stem cell transplantation. The assay was immunoSEQ multiplex PCR, and TCRdb's table has in-frame clones only and misses some. The sample has 30,000 or so clones; 82% are singletons. Sequenced material: peripheral blood mononuclear cells (PBMCs), taken at baseline. The receptors were sampled from a human donor with classical Hodgkin lymphoma.

The rearrangement uses TRBV6-5 and TRBJ1-4; unclear D gene. Germline V gene lookup returns CDR1 MNHEY and CDR2 SVGAGI. The CDR3 covers 15 residues. V gave up 2 bases and J gave up 0 bases, with 7 bases separating them. As DNA, the CDR3 is TGTGCCAGCAGTTACGGGGTATCAACTAATGAAAAACTGTTTTTT. Residues: CASSYGVSTNEKLFF.

The V and J genes are TRBV19 and TRBJ2-2, with TRBD2 identical over 11 bases. With 3 bases clipped from V and 3 bases from J, the junction kept 3 bases outside the gene matches. In germline, CDR1 is LNHDA, CDR2 SQIVND (reference sequence). This CDR3 is built from 16 residues. Here the CDR3 reads CASSMRLAGYTGELFF. CDR3 sequence (DNA): TGTGCCAGTAGTATGCGACTAGCGGGGTACACCGGGGAGCTGTTTTTT.

The J gene is TRBJ1-6, the V gene TRBV5-5; the D gene is possibly TRBD1 (6 bases). The CDR3 loop spans 15 amino acids. Germline V gives CDR1 SGHKS, CDR2 YYEKEE (reference sequence). V lost 0 bases to trimming and J lost 8 bases, with 12 bases between them. CDR3 region: CASSLGGGADSPLHF. The DNA for the CDR3 is TGTGCCAGCAGCTTGGGAGGGGGGGCCGATTCACCCCTCCACTTT.

This clone is a singleton in its sample. The chain employs TRBV5-1 and TRBJ2-5; the D call may be TRBD1 or TRBD2 (5 bases each). The CDR3 is 15 amino acids. Trimming took 4 bases from V and 4 from J, leaving 17 bases between them. CDR1 is SGHRS, CDR2 YFSETQ, per germline. CDR3 DNA: TGCGCCAGCAGCCAGTTTTCGGGGCTATCAGAGACCCAGTACTTC. Translating gives CASSQFSGLSETQYF.

This clone was seen just once. The chain has TRBV6-6 and TRBJ2-7, with D possibly being TRBD1 (5 bases). V lost 2 bases to trimming and J lost 1 base, with 15 bases between them. Germline V lookup: CDR1 MNHNY, CDR2 SVGAGI (reference sequence). The CDR3 has 16 residues. The CDR3 bases are TGTGCCAGCAGTTACGGGGCTAGAGGATCGTCCTACGAGCAGTACTTC. Its translation: CASSYGARGSSYEQYF.

The rearrangement links TRBV7-2 to TRBJ2-5, with D perhaps given as TRBD1 or TRBD2 (5 bases each). V lost 1 base to trimming and J lost 5 bases, with 14 bases between them. The CDR3 runs to 15 residues. Germline CDR1 is SGHTA and CDR2 is FQGNSA. CDR3: CASSLVSGAGETQYF. The CDR3 bases are TGTGCCAGCAGCTTAGTGTCCGGGGCCGGGGAGACCCAGTACTTC.

The chain has TRBV29-1 and TRBJ1-1; 7 positions agree with TRBD1. Germline V gene sequence: CDR1 SQVTM, CDR2 ANQGSEA. V trimming: 2 bases; J trimming: 11 bases; junction bases outside the gene matches: 8. CDR3 length: 12 residues. Here the CDR3 reads CSVEIAGGDAFF. As DNA, the CDR3 is TGCAGCGTTGAAATTGCAGGGGGGGACGCTTTCTTT.

The V and J genes are TRBV5-4 and TRBJ1-4, with D maybe TRBD1 (6 bases). Germline CDR1 SGHNT, CDR2 YYREEE (reference sequence). V was trimmed by 4 bases and J by 4 bases, leaving 14 bases between them. The CDR3 is 15 residues long. CDR3 in DNA: TGTGCCAGCAGCCATAACAGGGCCGTTAATGAAAAACTGTTTTTT. This gives the protein CASSHNRAVNEKLFF.

The V and J genes are TRBV19 and TRBJ1-1; D gene unclear. Trimming shortened V by 7 bases and J by 1 base, and 19 bases separated the two germline ends. Germline CDR1 and CDR2: LNHDA and SQIVND (reference sequence). The CDR3 consists of 16 residues. In DNA form, the CDR3 reads TGTGCCAGTACCCGAGGAAGGAGCCAGCCGAACACTGAAGCTTTCTTT. This gives the protein CASTRGRSQPNTEAFF.

This clone appeared once. Written as DNA, the CDR3 is TGTGCCAGTAGTAGACCGGGCAGGGACGCGCGAGAAAAACTGTTTTTT. This gives the protein CASSRPGRDAREKLFF. The rearrangement links TRBV19 to TRBJ1-4; TRBD1 is a possible D gene (5 bases). Trimming pared 4 bases from V and 8 bases from J, leaving 20 bases between. Germline V gives CDR1 LNHDA, CDR2 SQIVND (reference sequence). This CDR3 is built from 16 residues.

The sample holds a few counts of this clone. J is TRBJ2-5 and V is TRBV19; D may match TRBD1 or TRBD2 (5 bases each). Germline CDR1 LNHDA, CDR2 SQIVND (reference sequence). The CDR3 is 16 amino acids. The ends were cut back, 1 base at V and 5 bases at J, with 17 bases in the middle. Here the CDR3 reads CASSIGDRPGRETQYF. In nucleotides, the CDR3 is TGTGCCAGTAGTATAGGGGACCGTCCAGGGCGGGAGACCCAGTACTTC.

The chain joins TRBV9 to TRBJ2-5, with 7 positions matching TRBD1. J lost 4 bases, V lost 0 bases, and 9 bases had no gene match. Germline-derived CDR1 and CDR2 are SGDLS and YYNGEE. The CDR3 extends over 16 amino acids. The CDR3 DNA reads TGTGCCAGCAGCGTAGGGGGTCGACAGGGTGGAGAGACCCAGTACTTC. Amino acids: CASSVGGRQGGETQYF.

This rearrangement joins TRBV5-4 to TRBJ1-1; D unresolved. This CDR3 comprises 12 residues. The V gene lost 3 bases and the J gene lost 0 bases, with 3 bases spanning the gap. CDR1 is SGHNT and CDR2 is YYREEE in the germline V gene (reference sequence). The CDR3 here is CASSWVNTEAFF. CDR3 DNA sequence: TGTGCCAGCAGCTGGGTGAACACTGAAGCTTTCTTT.

The V and J genes are TRBV5-4 and TRBJ2-1, with D possibly TRBD1 on 6 matching bases. V was cut by 4 bases and J by 4 bases, with 15 bases left in between. The CDR3 contains 15 residues. Germline V gene data show CDR1 as SGHNT and CDR2 as YYREEE (reference sequence). CDR3 protein: CASSLDRPPYNEQFF. The CDR3 bases are TGTGCCAGCAGCCTAGACAGGCCACCTTACAATGAGCAGTTCTTC.

This chain connects TRBV28 to TRBJ1-1; TRBD1 aligns across 8 bases. The CDR3 length is 15 residues. Germline trimming cut 6 bases from V and 4 bases from J; bases unmatched to any gene: 10. Germline CDR1 and CDR2: MDHEN and SYDVKM. For the CDR3, the DNA is TGTGCCAGCAGCTGGAAAGGACAGGGTAGCACTGAAGCTTTCTTT. This sequence encodes CASSWKGQGSTEAFF.

The chain uses TRBV19 and TRBJ2-7; 9 nucleotides align to TRBD2. Germline loops: CDR1 LNHDA, CDR2 SQIVND (reference sequence). The V gene end was trimmed by 5 bases and the J gene end by 2 bases; junction bases not matched to a gene: 7. The CDR3 has 15 amino acids. The CDR3 loop reads CASSLLAGAAYEQYF. The CDR3 DNA is TGTGCCAGTAGTCTGTTAGCGGGGGCGGCCTACGAGCAGTACTTC.

This clone was seen more than once but under ten times. The chain carries TRBV29-1 and TRBJ1-3, with D perhaps TRBD1 (6 bases). V lost 7 bases, J lost 0 bases, and 25 bases lay in between. Germline CDR1 SQVTM, CDR2 ANQGSEA. The CDR3 is 18 amino acids. DNA for the CDR3: TGCAGCGACTATTCCAGGGGTCGCCTTCACTACTCTGGAAACACCATATATTTT. Amino acid sequence: CSDYSRGRLHYSGNTIYF.

J is TRBJ2-1 and V is TRBV18; D may be TRBD1 (6 bases). V lost 6 bases to trimming and J lost 5 bases, with 14 bases between them. CDR1 is KGHSH, CDR2 LQKENI, per germline. The CDR3 extends over 14 amino acids. The CDR3 reads CASSRRTADNEQFF. The CDR3 DNA reads TGTGCCAGCTCGCGTCGGACAGCGGACAATGAGCAGTTCTTC.

The rearrangement links TRBV11-3 to TRBJ2-5; a possible D gene is TRBD2 (6 bases). The CDR3 extends over 15 amino acids. Between the trimmed V and J ends, which lost 5 bases and 4 bases, there was a span of 17 bases. Germline loops: CDR1 SGHNT, CDR2 YENEEA. The CDR3, as DNA: TGTGCCAGCAGCCCACTAGCTCCTACGGTAGAGACCCAGTACTTC. Translating it yields CASSPLAPTVETQYF.

The chain combines TRBV19 with TRBJ1-4; D may be TRBD1 (5 bases). Germline V gene data show CDR1 as LNHDA and CDR2 as SQIVND (reference sequence). V shed 5 bases and J shed 5 bases, with 12 bases lying between them. The CDR3 spans 14 residues. For the CDR3, the DNA is TGTGCCAGTAGTTCCGGGACGGACAATGAAAAACTGTTTTTT. Translated: CASSSGTDNEKLFF.

The chain recombines TRBV5-1 with TRBJ2-5; D gene unclear. Germline CDR1 is SGHRS and CDR2 is YFSETQ. The CDR3 loop spans 14 amino acids. Deletions cut 0 bases from V and 1 base from J, with 7 bases between. This CDR3 is CASSLEQFQETQYF. The CDR3 DNA reads as TGCGCCAGCAGCTTGGAACAGTTCCAAGAGACCCAGTACTTC.

In nucleotides, the CDR3 is TGTCTTAACGGGGACAAGAACTATGGCTACACCTTC. Protein product: CLNGDKNYGYTF. V is TRBV5-8 and J is TRBJ1-2; a possible D gene is TRBD1 (6 bases). The germline V gene encodes CDR1 SGHTS and CDR2 YDEGEE. The CDR3 totals 12 residues.

The chain links TRBV5-1 to TRBJ1-1; D remains ambiguous. The V end was cut by 4 bases, the J end by 0 bases, with 13 bases between. Germline lookup yields CDR1 SGHRS and CDR2 YFSETQ. This CDR3 contains 15 residues. CDR3 sequence (DNA): TGCGCCAGCAGCCCCGGGCACACCCTGAACACTGAAGCTTTCTTT. This gives the protein CASSPGHTLNTEAFF.